The 27 T cell receptor beta chains given below trace back to one sample, sequenced in a study of immune aging and cytomegalovirus after organ transplant. Stated time point: five sample-tagged time points from pre-transplant (day -1) to day 368 post-transplant, pooled. A microwell BD Rhapsody targeted mRNA and AbSeq workflow captured the cells and built the libraries. MiXCR, applied by TCRdb to the single-cell sequencing reads, yields one record per CDR3 protein. Found here are roughly 23,000 distinct CDR3 sequences, about a third of them singletons; the top ten hold under 30%. Which antigens these TCRs recognize remains unknown. Sample: CMV peptide-activated CD4+ and CD8+ T cells sorted from blood, taken at five time points, pooled. Subset noted: sorted CD8+CD137+ and CD4+CD154+ T cells after approximately 12 h CMV IE-1 peptide stimulation. The receptors were gathered from a female donor who had a heart transplant and CMV viremia.

V is TRBV15 and J is TRBJ2-2, with 7 bases fitting TRBD1. Germline-derived CDR1 and CDR2 are LNHNV and YYDKDF (reference sequence). This CDR3 is built from 14 residues. Trimming cost V 9 bases and J 1 base; bases outside gene matches: 5. As DNA, the CDR3 is TGTGCCACTGAGGGACAGAAGAACACCGGGGAGCTGTTTTTT. It translates to CATEGQKNTGELFF.

The chain employs TRBV4-2 and TRBJ2-7; D unclear. The CDR3 is 15 residues long. With 0 bases removed from V and 4 bases from J, the gap between germline ends came to 13 bases. Per the germline V gene, CDR1 is LGHNA and CDR2 is YNFKEQ. The CDR3 loop reads CASSQEIHHPYEQYF. In nucleotides, the CDR3 is TGTGCCAGCAGCCAAGAAATCCACCACCCATACGAGCAGTACTTC.

Worth noting for this clonotype: A far larger clone is one base from this, pointing to a likely read error. A read error is likely, as this CDR3 ends without the conserved phenylalanine or tryptophan. The genes are TRBV3-1 and TRBJ2-1; 8 bases line up with TRBD2. Germline loops: CDR1 LGHDT, CDR2 YNNKEL (reference sequence). The trim removed 5 bases at V and 4 bases at J, leaving 13 bases unmatched. This CDR3 spans 17 amino acids. The CDR3 is CASSVDSTGGFYNEQFL. The CDR3, as DNA: TGTGCCAGCAGCGTAGATTCGACGGGAGGGTTTTACAATGAGCAGTTCCTC.

This clonotype was counted only a few times. V is TRBV20-1 and J is TRBJ2-3; a weak D match, TRBD2 (6 bases). Germline-derived CDR1 and CDR2 are DFQATT and SNEGSKA (reference sequence). The CDR3 totals 17 residues. V shed 1 base and J shed 4 bases, with 21 bases lying between them. In nucleotides, the CDR3 is TGCAGTGCTAGAGTCCCTGGCCCCGGGAGCACAGCAGATACGCAGTATTTT. This encodes CSARVPGPGSTADTQYF.

This clonotype has just a few counts. The V and J genes are TRBV19 and TRBJ2-7, with 8 bases fitting TRBD1. Germline trimming cut 3 bases from V and 6 bases from J; bases unmatched to any gene: 10. This CDR3 has 15 residues. Germline values: CDR1 LNHDA, CDR2 SQIVND (reference sequence). The CDR3 region is CASSMNRGKGSEQYF. CDR3 DNA: TGTGCCAGTAGTATGAACAGGGGGAAAGGGTCCGAGCAGTACTTC.

The J gene is TRBJ2-5, the V gene TRBV6-5; D remains ambiguous. CDR3 length: 14 residues. The V end was cut by 0 bases, the J end by 2 bases, with 7 bases between. Germline V lookup: CDR1 MNHEY, CDR2 SVGAGI. DNA for the CDR3: TGTGCCAGCAGTTACTCGAATGTTCAAGAGACCCAGTACTTC. This sequence encodes CASSYSNVQETQYF.

This clonotype was observed at least ten times. V and J are TRBV18 and TRBJ2-1, with D tentatively TRBD1 or TRBD2 (5 bases each). Germline loops: CDR1 KGHSH, CDR2 LQKENI. V lost 3 bases to trimming and J lost 5 bases, with 17 bases between them. The CDR3 consists of 16 residues. CDR3 DNA sequence: TGTGCCAGCTCACCGGGGTCCTCCGGGACCAACAATGAGCAGTTCTTC. This gives the protein CASSPGSSGTNNEQFF.

This clonotype qualifies as medium-sized. The chain uses TRBV12-5 and TRBJ2-1; tentative D call: TRBD1 (6 bases). Germline V gene data show CDR1 as LGHNT and CDR2 as FRNRAP. The germline V and J ends were trimmed by 0 bases and 2 bases, with 14 bases remaining between them. The CDR3 extends over 17 amino acids. The CDR3 region has the DNA TGTGCTAGTGGTTTGGTACTGGGCAGGGACACCTACAATGAGCAGTTCTTC. Its protein is CASGLVLGRDTYNEQFF. Looking up the rest from reference TRBV12-5 and TRBJ2-1 gives the full variable domain: DARVTQTPRHKVTEMGQEVTMRCQPILGHNTVFWYRQTMMQGLELLAYFRNRAPLDDSGMPKDRFSAEMPDATLATLKIQPSEPRDSAVYFCASGLVLGRDTYNEQFFGPGTRLTVL.

This clonotype was seen many times. The chain has TRBV3-1 and TRBJ1-4; perhaps TRBD1 as D (6 bases). CDR3 length: 15 amino acids. With 4 bases removed from V and 6 bases from J, the gap between germline ends came to 15 bases. The germline V gene has CDR1 LGHDT and CDR2 YNNKEL (reference sequence). The CDR3 nucleotides read TGTGCCAGCAGCCCGGGACACACAACCGATGAAAAACTGTTTTTT. This gives the protein CASSPGHTTDEKLFF.

This clonotype was counted once. This sequence joins TRBV7-9 and TRBJ1-1, with D possibly matching TRBD1 (5 bases). CDR3 length equals 15 residues. Trimming removed 6 bases at V and 3 bases at J, with 17 bases between. The germline V gene has CDR1 SEHNR and CDR2 FQNEAQ (reference sequence). The CDR3 DNA sequence: TGTGCCAGCAGTCCATCGAGGGTAGGGGACACTGAAGCTTTCTTT. As protein: CASSPSRVGDTEAFF.

The rearrangement links TRBV29-1 to TRBJ2-1, with D tentatively TRBD2 (5 bases). Per the germline V gene, CDR1 is SQVTM and CDR2 is ANQGSEA. V was cut by 4 bases and J by 4 bases, with 8 bases left in between. This CDR3 has 12 residues. The CDR3 sequence is CSVVAFYNEQFF. The CDR3 DNA reads as TGCAGCGTTGTAGCGTTTTACAATGAGCAGTTCTTC.

By proportion, this clonotype is medium-sized (0.01 to 0.1%). The rearrangement joins TRBV6-1 to TRBJ2-6; no clear D. CDR1 is MNHNS and CDR2 is SASEGT in the germline V gene. V lost 7 bases, J lost 3 bases, and 16 bases lay in between. CDR3 length equals 16 residues. CDR3 residues: CASNQDPSGGANVLTF. The CDR3 region has the DNA TGTGCCAGCAACCAGGACCCCTCCGGTGGGGCCAACGTCCTGACTTTC.

A word on this clonotype: Since a far larger clone is one base different, this is likely a read error. The chain carries TRBV5-1 and TRBJ2-1; either TRBD1 or TRBD2 may fit D (5 bases each). CDR3 length: 16 residues. Germline-derived CDR1 and CDR2 are SGHRS and YFSETQ. Trimming took off 1 base at V and 10 bases at J, with 21 bases between the two ends. The CDR3, as DNA: TGCGCCAGCAGCTTGACCGCCGGGGCTAGCTCCTACGAGCAGTTCTTC. As protein: CASSLTAGASSYEQFF. The full variable domain, rest sourced from reference TRBV5-1 and TRBJ2-1, is KAGVTQTPRYLIKTRGQQVTLSCSPISGHRSVSWYQQTPGQGLQFLFEYFSETQRNKGNFPGRFSGRQFSNSRSEMNVSTLELGDSALYLCASSLTAGASSYEQFFGPGTRLTVL.

This clonotype is labeled as medium-sized. The gene calls are TRBV20-1 and TRBJ1-2; D remains ambiguous. V dropped 5 bases and J dropped 4 bases, with 11 bases sitting between them. CDR1 is DFQATT and CDR2 is SNEGSKA in the germline V gene (reference sequence). The CDR3 runs to 12 residues. The CDR3 DNA is TGCAGTGCTGTCGACGGAAGCTATGGCTACACCTTC. It specifies CSAVDGSYGYTF.

This clonotype was seen ten or more times. This sequence joins TRBV3-1 and TRBJ2-5; 9 nucleotides match TRBD2. With V trimmed by 6 bases and J by 5 bases, 10 bases remained unmatched. CDR1 is LGHDT and CDR2 is YNNKEL in the germline V gene (reference sequence). The CDR3 contains 15 residues. The CDR3 loop reads CASRPIAGVGETQYF. CDR3 bases: TGTGCCAGCAGACCCATAGCGGGAGTGGGGGAGACCCAGTACTTC.

This clonotype is categorized as medium-sized. This chain joins TRBV30 and TRBJ2-5; the match to TRBD2 covers 7 bases. V trimming: 2 bases; J trimming: 8 bases; junction bases outside the gene matches: 11. This CDR3 region has 14 residues. Germline values: CDR1 GTSNPN, CDR2 SVGIG (reference sequence). CDR3 in DNA: TGTGCCTGGAGTACGGGGCGGGAGACGATTACCCAGTACTTC. It yields the protein CAWSTGRETITQYF.

This clonotype was detected a few times. The gene calls are TRBV24-1 and TRBJ2-1, with 13 bases aligning to TRBD2. The CDR3 sequence is 18 residues long. With 4 bases clipped from V and 3 bases from J, the junction kept 8 bases outside the gene matches. Germline V gene sequence: CDR1 KGHDR, CDR2 SFDVKD. CDR3 DNA sequence: TGTGCCACCAGTGACCGTAAAACTAGCGGGAGGGACTACAATGAGCAGTTCTTC. It encodes CATSDRKTSGRDYNEQFF.

The chain is built from TRBV6-6 and TRBJ1-1; D is uncertain. The CDR3 contains 16 residues. The ends were cut back, 0 bases at V and 0 bases at J, with 11 bases in the middle. Germline V lookup: CDR1 MNHNY, CDR2 SVGAGI (reference sequence). Here the CDR3 DNA reads TGTGCCAGCAGTTACTCTCGCCCTCGGATGAACACTGAAGCTTTCTTT. This translates into CASSYSRPRMNTEAFF.

This clonotype was detected a few times. This chain joins TRBV20-1 and TRBJ2-1; tentatively, D is TRBD2 (5 bases). There are 15 residues in the CDR3. V gave up 6 bases and J gave up 2 bases, with 17 bases separating them. Germline-derived CDR1 and CDR2 are DFQATT and SNEGSKA (reference sequence). The CDR3 loop reads CSAPGGGDPYNEQFF. The CDR3 DNA follows: TGCAGTGCCCCCGGAGGCGGCGACCCCTACAATGAGCAGTTCTTC.

This clonotype was observed a few times. The V and J genes are TRBV6-5 and TRBJ2-1; weak D call: TRBD1 (7 bases). This CDR3 comprises 15 residues. CDR1 is MNHEY and CDR2 is SVGAGI in the germline V gene. V dropped 4 bases and J dropped 6 bases, with 16 bases sitting between them. The CDR3 protein is CASSFTQGGGNEQFF. The CDR3 nucleotides read TGTGCCAGCAGTTTCACTCAGGGGGGCGGCAATGAGCAGTTCTTC.

This clonotype showed up just a few times. This chain joins TRBV4-2 and TRBJ2-3; 8 positions match TRBD2. This CDR3 spans 17 amino acids. Germline CDR1 reads LGHNA; CDR2 reads YNFKEQ. J gave up 2 bases and V 0 bases, and 7 bases lay outside the gene matches. CDR3 amino acids: CASSQDVQRGNTDTQYF. As DNA, the CDR3 is TGTGCCAGCAGCCAAGATGTCCAGCGGGGGAACACAGATACGCAGTATTTT.

This sequence joins TRBV20-1 and TRBJ1-2, with D tentatively TRBD1 (5 bases). The germline V gene encodes CDR1 DFQATT and CDR2 SNEGSKA (reference sequence). The CDR3 is 11 amino acids. The V end lost 1 base, the J end lost 12 bases, and 12 bases lay between the germline ends. CDR3 amino acids: CSARGTGGNTF. The CDR3 DNA reads as TGCAGTGCTAGAGGGACCGGGGGTAACACCTTC.

A remark on this clonotype: A read error may account for a junction end that differs from germline. V gene TRBV7-7 combines with J gene TRBJ2-3; D is perhaps TRBD1 (5 bases). Per the germline V gene, CDR1 is SSHAT and CDR2 is FNYEAQ (reference sequence). This CDR3 region has 15 residues. DNA of the CDR3: TGTGCTAGCAGCCCCCTCGACAGTACCACAGATACGCAGTATTTT. It yields the protein CASSPLDSTTDTQYF.

V is TRBV6-1 and J is TRBJ1-1, with 7 bases lining up with TRBD1. The CDR3 runs 13 residues. V dropped 4 bases and J dropped 7; count of bases not matched to a gene: 6. Looked up from germline, CDR1 is MNHNS and CDR2 is SASEGT. DNA for the CDR3: TGTGCCAGCAGTGCAGGGACAGCGCATGAAGCTTTCTTT. It translates to CASSAGTAHEAFF.

The chain joins TRBV12-3 or TRBV12-4 to TRBJ1-1, with a tentative D call TRBD1 (5 bases). Trimming cost V 6 bases and J 8 bases, with 16 bases left between them. The CDR3 runs to 13 residues. The CDR3 bases are TGTGCCAGCAGGGCGACGAGGGGCCCCGAAGCTTTCTTT. Translating gives CASRATRGPEAFF.

This clonotype was detected once. The chain uses TRBV9 and TRBJ2-2, with 9 bases that match TRBD1. Per the germline V gene, CDR1 is SGDLS and CDR2 is YYNGEE. The V gene end was trimmed by 4 bases and the J gene end by 4 bases; junction bases not matched to a gene: 8. CDR3 length equals 16 residues. CDR3 coding DNA: TGTGCCAGCAGCCCCGGGGGACAGGGTGGCACCGGGGAGCTGTTTTTT. This encodes CASSPGGQGGTGELFF.

The gene calls are TRBV3-1 and TRBJ2-3; D unclear. The J call may be wrong; the DNA end is better matched by TRBJ1-5. Per germline, CDR1 LGHDT and CDR2 YNNKEL (reference sequence). The CDR3 loop spans 12 amino acids. CDR3 region: CASSPEPDTQHF. Here the CDR3 DNA reads TGTGCCAGCAGCCCCGAGCCAGATACGCAGCATTTT.